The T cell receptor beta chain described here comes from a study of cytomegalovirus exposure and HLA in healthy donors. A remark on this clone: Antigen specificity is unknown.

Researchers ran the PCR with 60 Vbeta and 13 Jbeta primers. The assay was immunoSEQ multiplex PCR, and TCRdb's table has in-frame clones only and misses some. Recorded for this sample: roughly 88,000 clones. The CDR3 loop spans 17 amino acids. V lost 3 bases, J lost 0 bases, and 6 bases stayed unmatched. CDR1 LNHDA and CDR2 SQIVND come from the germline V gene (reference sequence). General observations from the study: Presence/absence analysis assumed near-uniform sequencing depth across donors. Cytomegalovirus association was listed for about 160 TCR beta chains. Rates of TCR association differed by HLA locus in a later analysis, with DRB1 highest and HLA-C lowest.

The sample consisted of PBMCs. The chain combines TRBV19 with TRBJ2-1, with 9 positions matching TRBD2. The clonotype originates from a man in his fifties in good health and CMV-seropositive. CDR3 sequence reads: CASSIAGGRGSYNEQFF. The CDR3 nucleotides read TGTGCCAGTAGTATCGCTGGCGGGAGGGGCTCCTACAATGAGCAGTTCTTC.